The sequence of this TCR beta chain was determined in a study of T cells after yellow fever vaccination. Study information: Fractions of low cell number were prepared using SMART-Seq v4 Ultra Low Input.

Study-level findings and limits: There was a small share of clonotypes that showed up in both the CD4 and CD8 compartments. Most primary-vaccination clones reappeared after the booster (approximately 95% CD4, 88% CD8).

Details on this clonotype: The antigen is not known.

5'RACE template switching generated TCR cDNA, adding a universal primer site and UMIs. In TCRdb, the 5' RACE reads were re-called with MiXCR into one record per CDR3 protein. The repertoire holds 500,000 to 650,000 distinct CDR3 sequences, with roughly 14% as singletons. In germline, CDR1 is MNHNY, CDR2 SVGAGI (reference sequence). The length of the CDR3 is 12 residues. V was clipped by 3 bases and J by 1 base, with 3 bases between them. The sequencing used PBMCs, collected on the day of the yellow fever booster vaccination. This TCR came from a man younger than 40 who received the YFV17D yellow fever vaccine. J is TRBJ2-5 and V is TRBV6-6; no clear D gene. CDR3: CASSYRQETQYF. The CDR3 bases are TGTGCCAGCAGTTATCGCCAAGAGACCCAGTACTTC.